The clone carrying this TCR beta chain was seen just once. The target antigen is unknown. This entry comes from a study of shared clonotypes between healthy human individuals. CDR3 length: 17 amino acids. The germline gives CDR1 SGHRS, CDR2 YFSETQ. The J segment lost 4 bases and the V segment lost 2 bases, leaving 6 bases of the junction unmatched. Broader study findings: Represented genetic and exposure-history diversity was restricted by having few donors. The sharing of about 5.3% of naive CD4 clonotypes was seen across a handful of donors. Among the subsets, naive ones generally showed larger estimated richness than memory ones.

Sorted-subset replicate PCRs used roughly 210 ng of genomic DNA. This amount corresponded to approximately 30,000 T cell genomes. Sequencing was performed with immunoSEQ multiplex PCR; in TCRdb, only in-frame clones are kept and a portion is missing. The sample lists fewer than 3 million clones, just under 95% seen once, with more than 0.35% in the top ten. This chain joins TRBV5-1 and TRBJ2-3, with 14 nucleotides matching TRBD2. Sequenced sample: naive CD4+ T cells from PBMCs. Subset given: CD45RA+ positively selected. This receptor was taken from a man aged 18 to 29 in good health. Some clones in this sample may be carry-over from other donors' samples. CDR3 region: CASSFRGTSGRADTQYF. CDR3 DNA: TGCGCCAGCAGCTTCCGTGGGACTAGCGGGAGAGCAGATACGCAGTATTTT.